The 16 T cell receptor beta chains given below trace back to one sample, sequenced in a study of tumor-infiltrating lymphocytes in localized non-small cell lung cancer. Clones were read by immunoSEQ multiplex PCR, and TCRdb kept only the in-frame ones, dropping some. The sample has about 16,000 clones, approximately 79% seen once. Sequenced input: lung tumor tissue. Receptors originate from a human donor with non-small cell lung cancer.

The V and J genes are TRBV14 and TRBJ2-5, with no clear D. Germline assignment: CDR1 SGHDN and CDR2 FVKESK. This CDR3 is built from 14 residues. V lost 0 bases to trimming and J lost 7 bases, with 12 bases between them. The CDR3 region is CASSQDLLQRTQYF. CDR3 nucleotides: TGTGCCAGCAGCCAAGATTTGCTACAACGGACCCAGTACTTC.

J is TRBJ2-5 and V is TRBV7-3; 14 nucleotides agree with TRBD2. This CDR3 is 17 amino acids long. Germline CDR1 reads SGHTA; CDR2 reads FQGTGA. V lost 5 bases to trimming and J lost 5 bases; unmatched junction nucleotides: 10. The DNA for the CDR3 is TGTGCCAGCAGCGCCCAGGGGACTAGCGGGAGTCAGGAGACCCAGTACTTC. Its translation is CASSAQGTSGSQETQYF.

This chain joins TRBV14 and TRBJ1-6; weak D call: TRBD1 (5 bases). Germline assignment: CDR1 SGHDN and CDR2 FVKESK. V was shortened by 4 bases and J by 6 bases, with 10 bases between the two germline ends. This CDR3 spans 14 amino acids. In nucleotides, the CDR3 is TGTGCCAGCAGCCCTCCAGGGCCTAATTCACCCCTCCACTTT. Its protein is CASSPPGPNSPLHF.

The chain uses TRBV7-2 and TRBJ2-5; 7 nucleotides match TRBD2. CDR1 is SGHTA, CDR2 FQGNSA, per germline. The V segment lost 4 bases and the J segment 5 bases; nucleotides outside the gene matches: 7. The CDR3 is 14 amino acids. The CDR3 region is CASSSGLGGETQYF. The CDR3 nucleotides are TGTGCCAGCAGCTCTGGACTGGGAGGGGAGACCCAGTACTTC.

The V and J genes are TRBV7-9 and TRBJ2-5; TRBD1 matches 8 bases. Germline CDR1 reads SEHNR; CDR2 reads FQNEAQ (reference sequence). After removal of 1 base from V and 4 bases from J, the junction contained 5 bases not matched to a gene. The CDR3 runs to 15 residues. The CDR3 DNA sequence: TGTGCCAGCAGCTTAGTCAGGGGGCTTGTAGAGACCCAGTACTTC. Its translation: CASSLVRGLVETQYF.

Comment on this clone: The same CDR3 also results from other DNA sequences found in this sample. This sequence joins TRBV6-5 and TRBJ1-1, with 7 bases aligning to TRBD1. Germline lookup yields CDR1 MNHEY and CDR2 SVGAGI. V lost 0 bases, J lost 5 bases, and 6 bases stayed unmatched. This CDR3 is built from 15 residues. CDR3 sequence (DNA): TGTGCCAGCAGTTACTCGCCAGGGGGAGATACTGAAGCTTTCTTT. Its translation: CASSYSPGGDTEAFF.

This clone was seen a few times. The CDR3 spells CASSTSRRETQYF. In nucleotides, the CDR3 is TGTGCCAGTAGTACTAGTAGGAGGGAGACCCAGTACTTC. The chain is built from TRBV19 and TRBJ2-5; D might be TRBD2 (5 bases). Trimming removed 4 bases at V and 5 bases at J, with 11 bases between. The CDR3 has 13 amino acids. Germline V gives CDR1 LNHDA, CDR2 SQIVND (reference sequence).

The chain couples TRBV14 to TRBJ2-4, with 8 bases identical to TRBD1. Germline V gene data show CDR1 as SGHDN and CDR2 as FVKESK. With 3 bases clipped from V and 5 bases from J, the junction kept 6 bases outside the gene matches. This CDR3 comprises 15 residues. CDR3 bases: TGTGCCAGCAGCCAGGCAGGGGGCGCTGAAAACATTCAGTACTTC. Its protein product is CASSQAGGAENIQYF.

This clone has just one count. V is TRBV7-2 and J is TRBJ1-6, with 8 bases matching TRBD1. V gave up 4 bases and J gave up 6 bases; unmatched junction bases: 5. The CDR3 runs to 15 residues. The germline CDR1 and CDR2 sequences are SGHTA and FQGNSA. CDR3 residues: CASSSQGGGNSPLHF. The CDR3 DNA follows: TGTGCCAGCAGCTCACAGGGGGGGGGTAATTCACCCCTCCACTTT.

CDR3 region: CASSPGLLDTDTQYF. The CDR3 DNA sequence: TGTGCCAGCTCACCGGGTCTCCTGGACACAGATACGCAGTATTTT. V gene TRBV18 combines with J gene TRBJ2-3; no reliable D call. The V gene's germline CDR1 is KGHSH and CDR2 LQKENI. Trimming stripped 3 bases from V and 2 bases from J, with 12 bases between. The CDR3 has 15 residues. The full variable domain, with the rest looked up from reference TRBV18 and TRBJ2-3, is NAGVMQNPRHLVRRRGQEARLRCSPMKGHSHVYWYRQLPEEGLKFMVYLQKENIIDESGMPKERFSAEFPKEGPSILRIQQVVRGDSAAYFCASSPGLLDTDTQYFGPGTRLTVL.

Only a few counts were recorded for this clone. V usage is TRBV27 and J usage is TRBJ2-2; no firm D call. V was trimmed by 2 bases and J by 4 bases, leaving 2 bases between them. The CDR3 runs to 12 residues. Germline loops: CDR1 MNHEY, CDR2 SMNVEV (reference sequence). CDR3 DNA sequence: TGTGCCAGCAGTTTACGCACCGGGGAGCTGTTTTTT. This codes for CASSLRTGELFF.

The genes are TRBV14 and TRBJ2-7, with D perhaps TRBD1 (5 bases). The germline CDR1 and CDR2 sequences are SGHDN and FVKESK. This CDR3 has 13 residues. V was cut by 0 bases and J by 9 bases, with 12 bases left in between. The CDR3 here is CASSQDLGVGQYF. CDR3 coding DNA: TGTGCCAGCAGCCAAGATCTAGGGGTAGGGCAGTACTTC.

This chain connects TRBV7-2 to TRBJ1-4; perhaps TRBD1 as D (6 bases). V was cut by 1 base and J by 4 bases, with 7 bases left in between. Germline V gene sequence: CDR1 SGHTA, CDR2 FQGNSA. This CDR3 spans 14 amino acids. The CDR3 coding sequence is TGTGCCAGCAGCTTAGACAGGGATAATGAAAAACTGTTTTTT. This gives the protein CASSLDRDNEKLFF.

This chain connects TRBV9 to TRBJ2-1; 8 bases align to TRBD2. The V gene's germline CDR1 is SGDLS and CDR2 YYNGEE. With V trimmed by 0 bases and J by 7 bases, 6 bases remained unmatched. The CDR3 contains 15 residues. This chain's CDR3 is CASSVGAGGANEQFF. CDR3 nucleotides: TGTGCCAGCAGCGTAGGGGCGGGAGGTGCGAATGAGCAGTTCTTC.

The J gene is TRBJ2-7, the V gene TRBV6-1; 7 positions match TRBD2. Germline loops: CDR1 MNHNS, CDR2 SASEGT. V gave up 8 bases and J gave up 0 bases; unmatched junction bases: 4. The CDR3 runs 13 residues. The CDR3 is CASGGVNSYEQYF. CDR3 nucleotide sequence: TGTGCCAGCGGGGGGGTGAACTCCTACGAGCAGTACTTC.

Relative to its sample, this clone is medium-sized. The chain employs TRBV6-6 and TRBJ1-4; tentatively, D is TRBD1 (5 bases). CDR1 is MNHNY and CDR2 is SVGAGI in the germline V gene (reference sequence). CDR3 length equals 14 residues. The germline V and J ends were trimmed by 2 bases and 5 bases, with 9 bases remaining between them. The CDR3 region has the DNA TGTGCCAGCAGTTACGGGGGGACGAATGAAAAACTGTTTTTT. It encodes CASSYGGTNEKLFF.